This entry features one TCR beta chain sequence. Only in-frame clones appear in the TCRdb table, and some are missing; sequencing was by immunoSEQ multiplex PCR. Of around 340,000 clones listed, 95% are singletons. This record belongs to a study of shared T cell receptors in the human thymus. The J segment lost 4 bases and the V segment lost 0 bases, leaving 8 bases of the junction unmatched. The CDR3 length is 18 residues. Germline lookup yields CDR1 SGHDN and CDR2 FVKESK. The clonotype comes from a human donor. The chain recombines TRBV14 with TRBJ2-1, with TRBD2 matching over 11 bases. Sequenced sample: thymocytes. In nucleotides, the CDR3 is TGTGCCAGCAGCCAAGATCGGCCTAGCGGGAGGTTTTACAATGAGCAGTTCTTC. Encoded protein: CASSQDRPSGRFYNEQFF.